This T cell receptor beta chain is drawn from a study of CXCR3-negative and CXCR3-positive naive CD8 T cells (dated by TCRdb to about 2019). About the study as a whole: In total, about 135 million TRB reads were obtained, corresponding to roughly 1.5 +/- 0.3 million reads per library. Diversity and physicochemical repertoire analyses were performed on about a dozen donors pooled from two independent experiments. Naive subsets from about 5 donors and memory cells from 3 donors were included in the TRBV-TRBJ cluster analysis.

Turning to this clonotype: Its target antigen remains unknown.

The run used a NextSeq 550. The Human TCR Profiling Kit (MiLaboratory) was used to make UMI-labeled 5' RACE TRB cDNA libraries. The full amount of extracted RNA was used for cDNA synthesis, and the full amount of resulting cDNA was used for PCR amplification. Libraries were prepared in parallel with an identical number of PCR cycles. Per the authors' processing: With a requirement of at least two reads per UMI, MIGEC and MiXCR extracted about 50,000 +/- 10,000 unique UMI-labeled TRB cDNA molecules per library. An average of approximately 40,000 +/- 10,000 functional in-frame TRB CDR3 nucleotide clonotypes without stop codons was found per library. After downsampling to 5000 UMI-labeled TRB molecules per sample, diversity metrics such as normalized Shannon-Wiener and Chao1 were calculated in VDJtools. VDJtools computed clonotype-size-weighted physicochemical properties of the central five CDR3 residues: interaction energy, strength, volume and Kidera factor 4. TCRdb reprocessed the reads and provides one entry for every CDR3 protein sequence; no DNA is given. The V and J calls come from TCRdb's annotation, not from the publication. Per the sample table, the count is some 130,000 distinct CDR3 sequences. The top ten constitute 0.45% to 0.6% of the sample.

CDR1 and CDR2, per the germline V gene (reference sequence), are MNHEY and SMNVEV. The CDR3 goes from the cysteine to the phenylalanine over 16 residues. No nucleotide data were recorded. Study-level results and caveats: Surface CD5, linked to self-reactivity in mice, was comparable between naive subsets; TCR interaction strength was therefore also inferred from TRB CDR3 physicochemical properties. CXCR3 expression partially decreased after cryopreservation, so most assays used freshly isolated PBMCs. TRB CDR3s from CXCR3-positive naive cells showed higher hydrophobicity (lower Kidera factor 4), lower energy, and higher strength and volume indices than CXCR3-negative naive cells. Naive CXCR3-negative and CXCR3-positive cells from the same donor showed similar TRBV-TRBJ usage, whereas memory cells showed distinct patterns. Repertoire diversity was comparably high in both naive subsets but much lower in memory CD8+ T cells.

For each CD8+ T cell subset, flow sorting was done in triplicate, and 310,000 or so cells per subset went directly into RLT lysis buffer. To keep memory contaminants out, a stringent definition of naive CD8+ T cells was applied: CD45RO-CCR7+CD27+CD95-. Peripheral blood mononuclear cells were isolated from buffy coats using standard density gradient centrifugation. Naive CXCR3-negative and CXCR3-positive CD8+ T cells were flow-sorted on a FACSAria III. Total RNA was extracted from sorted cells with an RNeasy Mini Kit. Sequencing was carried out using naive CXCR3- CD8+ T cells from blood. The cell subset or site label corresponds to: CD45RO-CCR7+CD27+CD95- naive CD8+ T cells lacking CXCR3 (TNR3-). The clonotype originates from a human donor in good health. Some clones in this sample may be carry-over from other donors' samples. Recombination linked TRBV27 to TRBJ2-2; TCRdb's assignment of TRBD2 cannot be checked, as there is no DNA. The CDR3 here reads CASSGKAPLPFGELFF.